This TCR beta chain originates from a study of control samples from healthy donors and cancer patients. CDR3 size: 12 residues. V lost 6 bases to trimming and J lost 6 bases, with 9 bases between them. Per the germline V gene, CDR1 is MDHEN and CDR2 is SYDVKM. The repertoire was sequenced with immunoSEQ multiplex PCR; TCRdb's copy has only in-frame clones and lacks some. The table records 150,000 to 200,000 clones, roughly 95% of them present only once. The sequence was obtained from a woman aged 30 to 39 in good health. Sample: blood. The chain combines TRBV28 with TRBJ1-5; no clear D gene. CDR3 nucleotides: TGTGCCAGCAGCCTAGGGAGTCAGCCCCAGCATTTT. It codes for CASSLGSQPQHF.